A selection of T cell receptor beta chains follows, all from one sample in a study of T cell repertoires in cytomegalovirus infection. MiXCR, applied by TCRdb to the reads, yields one record per CDR3 protein. The table lists 600,000 to 800,000 distinct CDR3 sequences, 20% to 25% of them singletons. Material for sequencing was CD8+ T cells from PBMCs. The source is a human donor in good health (CMV status not recorded). Some clones in this sample may be carry-over from other donors' samples. CDR3s include the opening cysteine and the closing phenylalanine or tryptophan. The order of the fields is clone size, V gene, J gene, D gene, CDR3 DNA, CDR3 protein. D genes are given only for firm matches. Some rows mark clone size as missing; the rest say once, few, many or name a class of expanded clone.

>many|TRBV19|TRBJ1-4|.
TGTGCCAGTAGTATATTTGGAGGAAATAATGAAAAACTGTTTTTT
CASSIFGGNNEKLFF
>few|TRBV4-1|TRBJ2-2|.
TGCGCCAGCAGCTCTTGGACTACGAACACCGGGGAGCTGTTTTTT
CASSSWTTNTGELFF
>.|TRBV5-6|TRBJ2-1|TRBD2
TGTGCCAGCAGCCCACCGACTAGCGGGGCGACCTCGGGCTACAATGAGCAGTTCTTC
CASSPPTSGATSGYNEQFF
>many|TRBV7-8|TRBJ2-2|.
TGTGCCAGCAGCTTTCCCGGGACAACGAACACCGGGGAGCTGTTTTTT
CASSFPGTTNTGELFF
>.|TRBV12-3/TRBV12-4|TRBJ2-2|TRBD2
TGTGCCAGCAGCCCCCTAGCGGGGGAGTGGACCGGGGAGCTGTTTTTT
CASSPLAGEWTGELFF
>.|TRBV6-5|TRBJ2-1|.
TGTGCCAGCAGTTCGGGGCAGACCTACAATGAGCAGTTCTTC
CASSSGQTYNEQFF
>.|TRBV29-1|TRBJ1-1|.
TGCAGCGTTGAATCAGGAATGAACACTGAAGCTTTCTTT
CSVESGMNTEAFF
>.|TRBV19|TRBJ1-5|.
TGTGCCAGTAGTATGGCATATAGCAATCAGCCCCAGCATTTT
CASSMAYSNQPQHF
>many|TRBV7-9|TRBJ1-4|.
TGTGCCAGCAGCTCGGGGGCAGCTAATGAAAAACTGTTTTTT
CASSSGAANEKLFF
>many|TRBV7-8|TRBJ2-1|.
TGTGCCAGCAGCTTAAGACAGGACCGCCTTGAGCAGTTCTTC
CASSLRQDRLEQFF
>.|TRBV15|TRBJ2-3|.
TGTGCCACGCTCCAGACTAGCACAGATACGCAGTATTTT
CATLQTSTDTQYF
>.|TRBV4-3|TRBJ1-5|TRBD1
TGCGCCAGCAGCCAAGCACAGGGGGTTGGTCAGCCCCAGCATTTT
CASSQAQGVGQPQHF
>few|TRBV5-5|TRBJ2-7|.
TGTGCCAGCGGTACCTTTACCTACGAGCAGTACTTC
CASGTFTYEQYF
>.|TRBV5-1|TRBJ2-7|.
TGCGCCAGCAGCTTTACCGGGACGGACTCCTACGAGCAGTACTTC
CASSFTGTDSYEQYF
>.|TRBV19|TRBJ1-5|.
TGTGCCAGTAGTATGGATAGACTCAATCAGCCCCAGCATTTT
CASSMDRLNQPQHF
>few|TRBV10-3|TRBJ2-2|TRBD2
TGTGCCATCCCCCGGGTAGCGGGGGGGCCGAACGGGGAGCTGTTTTTT
CAIPRVAGGPNGELFF
>.|TRBV27|TRBJ1-5|.
TGTGCCAGCAGCCCTTTTGGGAAGCCCCAGCATTTT
CASSPFGKPQHF
>few|TRBV6-2/TRBV6-3|TRBJ1-3|.
TGTGCCAGCAGTACCCCGGACAGAAACTCTGGAAACACCATATATTTT
CASSTPDRNSGNTIYF
>many|TRBV12-5|TRBJ2-5|.
TGTGCTAGTGTTTTAACAGGGCTCATCCAAGAGACCCAGTACTTC
CASVLTGLIQETQYF
>.|TRBV20-1|TRBJ2-7|TRBD1
TGCAGTGCGCCTGACAGGGGCTTCTACGAGCAGTACTTC
CSAPDRGFYEQYF
>many|TRBV7-9|TRBJ2-1|TRBD1
TGTGCCAGCAGCGGCCCAGGGGGCTCCTACAATGAGCAGTTCTTC
CASSGPGGSYNEQFF
>.|TRBV6-1|TRBJ2-2|.
TGTGCCAGCAGTCAGCTAGGACTGGAGCTGTTTTTT
CASSQLGLELFF
>many|TRBV6-2/TRBV6-3|TRBJ2-1|.
TGTGCCAGCAGTTACTCGGTCGGAAATGAGCAGTTCTTC
CASSYSVGNEQFF
>.|TRBV20-1|TRBJ2-2|.
TGCAGTGCTAAGGACAGACGGAACACCGGGGAGCTGTTTTTT
CSAKDRRNTGELFF
>.|TRBV29-1|TRBJ2-1|TRBD2
TGCAGCGTTGAACTAACGGGGGGGCCCGACAATGAGCAGTTCTTC
CSVELTGGPDNEQFF
>.|TRBV28|TRBJ1-3|.
TGTGCCAGCAGCCTCGCTCCCACCATATATTTT
CASSLAPTIYF
>.|TRBV5-6|TRBJ2-1|.
TGTGCCAGCAGCTCATGGGGTGGGGGGAGAAATGAGCAGTTCTTC
CASSSWGGGRNEQFF
>many|TRBV28|TRBJ1-5|.
TGTGCCAGCGGTGTCCTCAATCAGCCCCAGCATTTT
CASGVLNQPQHF
>.|TRBV28|TRBJ2-4|.
TGTGCCAGCACCGGGGTCCTAGGTAAAAACATTCAGTACTTC
CASTGVLGKNIQYF
>.|TRBV6-2/TRBV6-3|TRBJ2-1|.
TGTGCCAGCAGTTACGAGGGATCGTTAGAGGATGAGCAGTTCTTC
CASSYEGSLEDEQFF
>few|TRBV29-1|TRBJ1-2|.
TGCAGCGTTGAGTCATCGGACTATGGCTACACCTTC
CSVESSDYGYTF
>few|TRBV6-2/TRBV6-3|TRBJ2-1|.
TGTGCCAGCAGTTACAGCTTACTTCCAGGTTTCAATGAGCAGTTCTTC
CASSYSLLPGFNEQFF
>.|TRBV12-3/TRBV12-4|TRBJ2-3|TRBD2
TGTGCCAGCAGTTTCCGAATCCCCGGGACTAGCGGGGCTAGCACAGATACGCAGTATTTT
CASSFRIPGTSGASTDTQYF
>many|TRBV6-2/TRBV6-3|TRBJ1-2|.
TGTGCCAGCACCAAGAGCAGTGGCTTCGGCTACACCTTC
CASTKSSGFGYTF
>many|TRBV12-3/TRBV12-4|TRBJ2-5|TRBD1
TGTGCCAGCAGGCCGACAGGGGAAGAGACCCAGTACTTC
CASRPTGEETQYF
>many|TRBV12-3/TRBV12-4|TRBJ2-4|.
TGTGCCAGCAGTTTGGGACCGGGACCTAAAAACATTCAGTACTTC
CASSLGPGPKNIQYF
>few|TRBV7-9|TRBJ2-3|TRBD2
TGTGCCAGCAGCCCCCGCCTGTCGACTAGCGGGAACACAGATACGCAGTATTTT
CASSPRLSTSGNTDTQYF
>many|TRBV11-3|TRBJ2-3|TRBD2
TGTGCCAGCAGCTCACTAGCGGACACAGATACGCAGTATTTT
CASSSLADTDTQYF
>.|TRBV27|TRBJ1-5|.
TGTGCCAGCAGTTCGACAGGCAACAATCAGCCCCAGCATTTT
CASSSTGNNQPQHF
>.|TRBV19|TRBJ2-4|.
TGTGCCAGTAGTCCCCCGACAGGACTAGCCAAAAACATTCAGTACTTC
CASSPPTGLAKNIQYF
>.|TRBV20-1|TRBJ2-1|TRBD2
TGCAGTGCTAGCCCCGGACTAGCGGGGGCCAACAATGAGCAGTTCTTC
CSASPGLAGANNEQFF
>few|TRBV20-1|TRBJ2-1|TRBD2
TGCAGTGCTAGAGATGAGCGGGGGTTATACAATGAGCAGTTCTTC
CSARDERGLYNEQFF
>.|TRBV28|TRBJ2-5|.
TGTGCCAGCCGGGGCTATAACAGGCCCCCGTACGATTCTGAGACCCAGTACTTC
CASRGYNRPPYDSETQYF
>few|TRBV6-6|TRBJ2-3|.
TGTGCCAGCGAGGCAGAAAGCACAGATACGCAGTATTTT
CASEAESTDTQYF
>.|TRBV4-1|TRBJ2-7|.
TGCGCCAGCAGCCAAGGGTCTTTCTCCTACGAGCAGTACTTC
CASSQGSFSYEQYF
>many|TRBV14|TRBJ1-1|TRBD1
TGTGCCAGCAGATTGACAGGGGAGGTTGCAGCTTTCTTT
CASRLTGEVAAFF
>.|TRBV20-1|TRBJ2-7|.
TGCAGTGCTAGAGTGAGCCGCTCCTCCTACGAGCAGTACTTC
CSARVSRSSYEQYF
>few|TRBV20-1|TRBJ2-1|TRBD2
TGCAGTGCTCAGCTTGCGGGGGGGCGGAGGGATGAGCAGTTCTTC
CSAQLAGGRRDEQFF
>many|TRBV7-2|TRBJ2-2|.
TGTGCCAGCAGCTCCGTAGGGTTACCTCCCAACACCGGGGAGCTGTTTTTT
CASSSVGLPPNTGELFF